The 3 T cell receptor beta chains below come from one sample, sequenced in a study of regulatory T cells in long-lasting Graves disease. The authors built TCR beta libraries using iRepertoire HTBI primers and Arm-PCR of CDR3 regions. One entry per CDR3 protein, called by TCRdb with MiXCR from the multiplex PCR reads. The data hold 450,000 or so distinct CDR3 sequences, with roughly 20% observed a single time. The time point was: persistent/refractory GD, antithyroid drugs over 5 years with positive TRAb. From PBMCs, RNA was extracted and then used to make the TCR library. Material: peripheral blood mononuclear cells (PBMCs), obtained when the disease was refractory, from a patient treated with antithyroid drugs. The receptor set was obtained from a female donor with Graves disease.

This clonotype turned up a few times. The chain combines TRBV7-2 with TRBJ1-1; 7 bases match TRBD1. Germline trimming cut 5 bases from V and 4 bases from J; bases unmatched to any gene: 4. The CDR3 spans 13 residues. Per germline, CDR1 SGHTA and CDR2 FQGNSA. The CDR3 region is CASSTGTVTEAFF. Here the CDR3 DNA reads TGTGCCAGCAGCACCGGGACAGTCACTGAAGCTTTCTTT.

This clonotype was observed at least ten times. This sequence joins TRBV6-1 and TRBJ2-4; the match to TRBD1 covers 9 bases. CDR1 MNHNS and CDR2 SASEGT come from the germline V gene. CDR3 length equals 17 residues. V was pared by 5 bases and J by 1 base, with 9 bases of the junction left unmatched. The CDR3 region has the DNA TGTGCCAGCAGTCCATCAGGACAGGGGATTGCCAAAAACATTCAGTACTTC. This translates into CASSPSGQGIAKNIQYF.

Comments on this clonotype: One base away lies a much larger clone, so this may be a sequencing read error. The chain links TRBV28 to TRBJ1-1; TRBD1 matches at 9 bases. V trimming: 2 bases; J trimming: 8 bases; junction bases outside the gene matches: 15. This CDR3 contains 17 residues. Per germline, CDR1 MDHEN and CDR2 SYDVKM. The CDR3 bases are TGTGCCAGCAGTTTAAACAGGGGGCGGATAAATAGGATCGAAGCTTTCTTT. Encoded protein: CASSLNRGRINRIEAFF.